This T cell receptor beta chain stems from a study of blood T cell repertoires in COVID-19. About the research overall: Acute-phase and convalescent COVID-19 samples originated in the United States, Italy and Spain.

The germline gives CDR1 SGHNT, CDR2 YYREEE (reference sequence). Trimming shortened V by 3 bases and J by 1 base, and 4 bases separated the two germline ends. The length of the CDR3 is 12 residues. Profiled with immunoSEQ multiplex PCR; TCRdb holds only in-frame clones, not every one. The sample holds around 200,000 clones, roughly nine tenths seen once. Sequenced material: peripheral blood. The rearrangement joins TRBV5-4 to TRBJ1-1; D is ambiguous. The TCR originated in a middle-aged man with active or convalescent COVID-19. The CDR3 coding sequence is TGTGCCAGCAGCTCACAGAACACTGAAGCTTTCTTT. Translated, it gives CASSSQNTEAFF.